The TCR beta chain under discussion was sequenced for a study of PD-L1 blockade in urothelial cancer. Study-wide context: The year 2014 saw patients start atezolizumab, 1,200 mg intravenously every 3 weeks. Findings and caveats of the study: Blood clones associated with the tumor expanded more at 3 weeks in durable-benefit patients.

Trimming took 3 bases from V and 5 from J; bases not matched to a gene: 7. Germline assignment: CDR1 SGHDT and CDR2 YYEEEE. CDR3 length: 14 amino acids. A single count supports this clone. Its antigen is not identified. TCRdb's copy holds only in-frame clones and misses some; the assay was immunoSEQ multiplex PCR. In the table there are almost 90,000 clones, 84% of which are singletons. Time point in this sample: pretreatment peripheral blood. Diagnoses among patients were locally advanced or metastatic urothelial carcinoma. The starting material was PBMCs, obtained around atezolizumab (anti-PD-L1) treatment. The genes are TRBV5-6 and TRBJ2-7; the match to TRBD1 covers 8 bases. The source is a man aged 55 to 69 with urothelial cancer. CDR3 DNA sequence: TGTGCCAGCAGCTCCACAGGGGGGAAGGACGAGCAGTACTTC. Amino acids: CASSSTGGKDEQYF.